These 12 T cell receptor beta chains originate from one sample sequenced in a study of blood T cell repertoires in COVID-19. Libraries were prepared by immunoSEQ multiplex PCR; TCRdb keeps only in-frame clonotypes and omits some of them. The sample carries about 59,000 clones, 70% to 85% recorded once. What was sequenced was peripheral blood. These receptors all come from a woman aged 65 to 85 with acute or convalescent COVID-19.

This clone was recorded once. The chain couples TRBV6-2 or TRBV6-3 to TRBJ2-5; 7 bases align to TRBD2. V shed 6 bases, J shed 5 bases, and the junction held 15 bases outside the gene matches. The CDR3 is 16 amino acids. Per germline, CDR1 MNHEY and CDR2 SVGEGT. CDR3 loop: CASSSLQDGEGETQYF. The CDR3 DNA is TGTGCCAGCAGCTCCCTCCAGGACGGGGAGGGGGAGACCCAGTACTTC.

The rearrangement uses TRBV28 and TRBJ2-3; tentatively, D is TRBD1 (5 bases). Germline CDR1 reads MDHEN; CDR2 reads SYDVKM. The ends were cut back, 5 bases at V and 1 base at J, with 19 bases in the middle. The length of the CDR3 is 17 residues. CDR3 sequence: CASSITDTLWGTDTQYF. DNA of the CDR3: TGTGCCAGCAGTATCACGGACACACTGTGGGGCACAGATACGCAGTATTTT. The full variable domain, with the rest looked up from reference TRBV28 and TRBJ2-3, is DVKVTQSSRYLVKRTGEKVFLECVQDMDHENMFWYRQDPGLGLRLIYFSYDVKMKEKGDIPEGYSVSREKKERFSLILESASTNQTSMYLCASSITDTLWGTDTQYFGPGTRLTVL.

The chain has TRBV7-8 and TRBJ2-3; D unclear. Germline CDR1 and CDR2: SGHVS and FQNEAQ. The CDR3 is 16 amino acids. V was shortened by 5 bases and J by 0 bases, with 15 bases between the two germline ends. CDR3 region: CASSNPWAPSTDTQYF. For the CDR3, the DNA is TGTGCCAGCAGCAACCCCTGGGCTCCTAGCACAGATACGCAGTATTTT.

This chain uses TRBV3-1 (or the pseudogene TRBV3-2) with TRBJ2-2; 8 bases map to TRBD2. The germline gives CDR1 LGHDT, CDR2 YNNKEL (reference sequence). The CDR3 is made up of 15 amino acids. V shed 4 bases and J 5 bases; nucleotides not matched to a gene: 6. The DNA of the CDR3 is TGTGCCAGCAGCCCGGGACTAGAGGAGACCGGGGAGCTGTTTTTT. Its translation is CASSPGLEETGELFF.

V is TRBV19 and J is TRBJ1-3; D might be TRBD1 (5 bases). Trimming stripped 5 bases from V and 2 bases from J, with 19 bases between. The CDR3 sequence is 17 residues long. Germline CDR1 is LNHDA and CDR2 is SQIVND (reference sequence). The CDR3 here is CASSSPDIMLPGNTIYF. The CDR3 bases are TGTGCCAGTAGTTCCCCGGACATCATGTTGCCTGGAAACACCATATATTTT. Drawing the rest from reference TRBV19 and TRBJ1-3, the complete variable domain is DGGITQSPKYLFRKEGQNVTLSCEQNLNHDAMYWYRQDPGQGLRLIYYSQIVNDFQKGDIAEGYSVSREKKESFPLTVTSAQKNPTAFYLCASSSPDIMLPGNTIYFGEGSWLTVV.

The V gene is TRBV9, the J gene TRBJ1-5; D unclear. CDR3 length: 14 residues. Per the germline V gene, CDR1 is SGDLS and CDR2 is YYNGEE. The ends were cut back, 4 bases at V and 7 bases at J, with 15 bases in the middle. The CDR3 reads CASSPGVGRQPQHF. For the CDR3, the DNA is TGTGCCAGCAGCCCGGGTGTGGGGAGGCAGCCCCAGCATTTT.

This clone was detected ten times or more. The chain has TRBV30 and TRBJ1-4; D unclear. Germline-derived CDR1 and CDR2 are GTSNPN and SVGIG (reference sequence). V was cut by 3 bases and J by 8 bases, with 7 bases left in between. The CDR3 runs to 11 residues. The CDR3 sequence is CAWSIREKLFF. As DNA, the CDR3 is TGTGCCTGGAGCATACGGGAAAAACTGTTTTTT.

This clone was observed a few times. The genes are TRBV5-1 and TRBJ2-7; maybe TRBD1 (6 bases). The CDR3 runs 14 residues. CDR1 is SGHRS and CDR2 is YFSETQ in the germline V gene. Deletions cut 4 bases from V and 0 bases from J, with 11 bases between. The CDR3 sequence: CASSARDNSYEQYF. In nucleotides, the CDR3 is TGCGCCAGCAGCGCCCGGGACAACTCCTACGAGCAGTACTTC.

The gene calls are TRBV18 and TRBJ2-5; the D gene is possibly TRBD1 (6 bases). The CDR3 runs 14 residues. Germline loops: CDR1 KGHSH, CDR2 LQKENI. V was clipped by 1 base and J by 5 bases, with 11 bases between them. CDR3 protein: CASSPQPGVETQYF. The CDR3 bases are TGTGCCAGCTCACCACAACCAGGGGTGGAGACCCAGTACTTC.

The chain employs TRBV9 and TRBJ1-1, with TRBD1 identical over 8 bases. The CDR3 runs to 17 residues. Germline-derived CDR1 and CDR2 are SGDLS and YYNGEE. V trimming: 4 bases; J trimming: 0 bases; junction bases outside the gene matches: 11. The chain's CDR3 is CASSPLPPTGVNTEAFF. CDR3 DNA: TGTGCCAGCAGCCCCCTCCCCCCGACAGGGGTGAACACTGAAGCTTTCTTT.

The chain has TRBV27 and TRBJ2-7; TRBD2 matches 12 bases. The CDR3 is 15 amino acids. From germline, CDR1 is MNHEY and CDR2 SMNVEV (reference sequence). Unmatched junction bases numbered 7, after V lost 5 bases and J lost 5 bases. In nucleotides, the CDR3 is TGTGCCAGCAGTCCACCGACTAGCGGGGGCCACGAGCAGTACTTC. Amino acid sequence: CASSPPTSGGHEQYF.

This clone was observed once. The CDR3 DNA sequence: TGCAGCGTAGGGGACAGGGTGTCCTATGGCTACACCTTC. Protein: CSVGDRVSYGYTF. The genes are TRBV29-1 and TRBJ1-2; TRBD1 matches 9 bases. CDR3 length: 13 amino acids. V was pared by 6 bases and J by 4 bases, with 6 bases of the junction left unmatched. Looked up from germline, CDR1 is SQVTM and CDR2 is ANQGSEA.